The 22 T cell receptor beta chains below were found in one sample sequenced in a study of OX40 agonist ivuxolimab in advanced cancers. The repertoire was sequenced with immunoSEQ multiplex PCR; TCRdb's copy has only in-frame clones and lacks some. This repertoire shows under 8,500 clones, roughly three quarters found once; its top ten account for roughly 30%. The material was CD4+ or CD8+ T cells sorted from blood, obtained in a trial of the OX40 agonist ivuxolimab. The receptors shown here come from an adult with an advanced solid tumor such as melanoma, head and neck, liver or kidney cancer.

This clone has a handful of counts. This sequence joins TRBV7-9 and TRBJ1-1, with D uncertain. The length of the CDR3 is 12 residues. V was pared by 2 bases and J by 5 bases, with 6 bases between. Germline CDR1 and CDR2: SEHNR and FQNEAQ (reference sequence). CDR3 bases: TGTGCCAGCAGCTTACTGGGGACTGAAGCTTTCTTT. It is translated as CASSLLGTEAFF.

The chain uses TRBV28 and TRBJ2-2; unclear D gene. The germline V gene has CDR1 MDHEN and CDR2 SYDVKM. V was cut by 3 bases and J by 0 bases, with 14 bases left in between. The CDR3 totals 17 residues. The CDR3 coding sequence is TGTGCCAGCAGTTTTCCGGTAGCTACCACGAACACCGGGGAGCTGTTTTTT. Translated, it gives CASSFPVATTNTGELFF.

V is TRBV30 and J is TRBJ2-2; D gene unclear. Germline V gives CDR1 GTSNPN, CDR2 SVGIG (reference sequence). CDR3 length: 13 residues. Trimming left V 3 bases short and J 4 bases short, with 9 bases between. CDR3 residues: CAWRGRLTGELFF. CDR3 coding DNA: TGTGCCTGGAGGGGCAGGCTCACCGGGGAGCTGTTTTTT.

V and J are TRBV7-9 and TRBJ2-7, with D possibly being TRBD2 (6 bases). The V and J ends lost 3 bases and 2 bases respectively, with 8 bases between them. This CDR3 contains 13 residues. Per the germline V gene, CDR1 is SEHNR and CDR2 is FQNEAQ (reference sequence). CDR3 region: CASSFGGAYEQYF. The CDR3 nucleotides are TGTGCCAGCAGCTTCGGCGGGGCCTACGAGCAGTACTTC. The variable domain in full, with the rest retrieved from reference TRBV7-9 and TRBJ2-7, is DTGVSQNPRHKITKRGQNVTFRCDPISEHNRLYWYRQTLGQGPEFLTYFQNEAQLEKSRLLSDRFSAERPKGSFSTLEIQRTEQGDSAMYLCASSFGGAYEQYFGPGTRLTVT.

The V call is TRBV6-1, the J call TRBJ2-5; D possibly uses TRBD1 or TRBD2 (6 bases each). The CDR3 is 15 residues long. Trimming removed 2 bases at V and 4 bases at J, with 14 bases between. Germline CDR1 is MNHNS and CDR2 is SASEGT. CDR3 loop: CASSEIEGGGETQYF. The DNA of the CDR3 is TGTGCCAGCAGTGAAATTGAGGGGGGCGGAGAGACCCAGTACTTC.

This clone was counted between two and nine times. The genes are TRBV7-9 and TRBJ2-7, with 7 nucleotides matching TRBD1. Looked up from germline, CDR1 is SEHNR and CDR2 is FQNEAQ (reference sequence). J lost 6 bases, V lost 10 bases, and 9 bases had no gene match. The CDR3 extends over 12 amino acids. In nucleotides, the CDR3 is TGTGCCATTAGACAGGGCGGTGGCGAGCAGTACTTC. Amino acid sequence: CAIRQGGGEQYF.

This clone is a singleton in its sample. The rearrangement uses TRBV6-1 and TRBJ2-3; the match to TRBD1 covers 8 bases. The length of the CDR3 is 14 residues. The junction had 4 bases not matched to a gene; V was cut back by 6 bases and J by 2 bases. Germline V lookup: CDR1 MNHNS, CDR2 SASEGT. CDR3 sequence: CASRDREHTDTQYF. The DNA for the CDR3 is TGTGCCAGCAGGGACAGGGAACACACAGATACGCAGTATTTT.

The CDR3 loop reads CASSSPDRDSTDTQYF. The CDR3 DNA is TGTGCCAGCAGTTCCCCGGACAGGGATAGCACAGATACGCAGTATTTT. V is TRBV28 and J is TRBJ2-3, with 8 nucleotides matching TRBD1. Looked up from germline, CDR1 is MDHEN and CDR2 is SYDVKM. The CDR3 is 16 amino acids. V lost 4 bases to trimming and J lost 0 bases; unmatched junction nucleotides: 6. Together with reference TRBV28 and TRBJ2-3, the CDR3 gives the full variable domain: DVKVTQSSRYLVKRTGEKVFLECVQDMDHENMFWYRQDPGLGLRLIYFSYDVKMKEKGDIPEGYSVSREKKERFSLILESASTNQTSMYLCASSSPDRDSTDTQYFGPGTRLTVL.

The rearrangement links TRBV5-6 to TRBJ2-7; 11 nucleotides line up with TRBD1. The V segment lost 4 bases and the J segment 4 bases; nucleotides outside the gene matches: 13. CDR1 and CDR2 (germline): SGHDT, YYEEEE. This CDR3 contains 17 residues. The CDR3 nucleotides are TGTGCCAGCAGCCAAGTACTCCTGGGACAGGGGGAATACGAGCAGTACTTC. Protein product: CASSQVLLGQGEYEQYF.

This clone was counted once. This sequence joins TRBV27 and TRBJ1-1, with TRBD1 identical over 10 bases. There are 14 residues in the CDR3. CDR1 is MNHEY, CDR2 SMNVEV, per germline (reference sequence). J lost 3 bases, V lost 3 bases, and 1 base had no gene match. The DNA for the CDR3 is TGTGCCAGCAGTTTGGACAGGGGGTACACTGAAGCTTTCTTT. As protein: CASSLDRGYTEAFF.

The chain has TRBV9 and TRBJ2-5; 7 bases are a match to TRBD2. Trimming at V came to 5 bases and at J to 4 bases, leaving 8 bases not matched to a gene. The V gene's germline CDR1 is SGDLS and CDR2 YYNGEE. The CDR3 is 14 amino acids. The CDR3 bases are TGTGCCAGCAGTCGAACTAGCGCAACAGAGACCCAGTACTTC. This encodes CASSRTSATETQYF.

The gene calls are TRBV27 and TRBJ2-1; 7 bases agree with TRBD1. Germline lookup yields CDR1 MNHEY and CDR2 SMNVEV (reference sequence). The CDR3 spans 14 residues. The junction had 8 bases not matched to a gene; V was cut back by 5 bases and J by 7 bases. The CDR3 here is CASSTIQGTNEQFF. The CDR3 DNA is TGTGCCAGCAGTACGATACAGGGGACAAATGAGCAGTTCTTC.

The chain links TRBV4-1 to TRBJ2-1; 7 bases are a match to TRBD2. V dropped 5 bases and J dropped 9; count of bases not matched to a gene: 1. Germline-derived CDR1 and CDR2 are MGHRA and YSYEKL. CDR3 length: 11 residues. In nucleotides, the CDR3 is TGCGCCAGCAGCGGGAGGGCTGAGCAGTTCTTC. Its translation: CASSGRAEQFF.

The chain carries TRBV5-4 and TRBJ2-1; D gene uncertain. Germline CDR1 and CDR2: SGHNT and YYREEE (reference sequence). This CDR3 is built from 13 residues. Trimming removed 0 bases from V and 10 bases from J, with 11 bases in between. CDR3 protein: CASSLADTREQFF. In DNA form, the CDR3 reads TGTGCCAGCAGCTTGGCCGACACTCGGGAGCAGTTCTTC.

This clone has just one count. The CDR3 DNA follows: TGCGCCAGCAGTGAGGAGGGAAGCCCCGAGCAGTACTTC. It encodes CASSEEGSPEQYF. The chain recombines TRBV10-1 with TRBJ2-7, with TRBD2 as a possible D gene (5 bases). Looked up from germline, CDR1 is WNHNN and CDR2 is SYGVQD (reference sequence). The V and J ends lost 2 bases and 6 bases respectively, with 11 bases between them. This CDR3 has 13 amino acids.

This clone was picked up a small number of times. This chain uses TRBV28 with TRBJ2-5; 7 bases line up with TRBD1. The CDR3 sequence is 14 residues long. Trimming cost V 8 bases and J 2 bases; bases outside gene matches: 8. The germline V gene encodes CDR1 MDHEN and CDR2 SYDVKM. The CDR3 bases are TGTGCCAGCGCTCTGGGCAGGGGGCAAGAGACCCAGTACTTC. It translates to CASALGRGQETQYF.

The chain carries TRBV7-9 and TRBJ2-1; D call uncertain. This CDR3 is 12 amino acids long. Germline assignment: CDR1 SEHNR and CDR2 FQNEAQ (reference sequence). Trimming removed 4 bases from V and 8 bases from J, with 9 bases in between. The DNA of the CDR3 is TGTGCCAGCAGCTCCGCGGTGTATGAGCAGTTCTTC. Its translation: CASSSAVYEQFF.

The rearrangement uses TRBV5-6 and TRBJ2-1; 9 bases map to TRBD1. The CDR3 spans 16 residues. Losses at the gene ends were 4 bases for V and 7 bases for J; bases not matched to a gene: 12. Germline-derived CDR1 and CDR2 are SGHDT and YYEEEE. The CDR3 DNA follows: TGTGCCAGCAGCCACCTATACGGGACAGGGACGAATGAGCAGTTCTTC. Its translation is CASSHLYGTGTNEQFF.

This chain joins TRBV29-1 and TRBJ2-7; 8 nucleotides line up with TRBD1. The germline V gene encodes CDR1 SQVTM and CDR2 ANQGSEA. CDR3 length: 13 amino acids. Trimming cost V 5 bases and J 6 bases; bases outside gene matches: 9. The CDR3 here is CSVFPGGLSEQYF. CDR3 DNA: TGCAGCGTTTTTCCAGGGGGCTTAAGCGAGCAGTACTTC.

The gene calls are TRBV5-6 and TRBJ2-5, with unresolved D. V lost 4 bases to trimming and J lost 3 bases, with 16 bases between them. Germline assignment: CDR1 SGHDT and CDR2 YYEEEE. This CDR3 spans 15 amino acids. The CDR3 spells CASSVILVREETQYF. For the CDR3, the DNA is TGTGCCAGCAGCGTAATCTTAGTCCGAGAAGAGACCCAGTACTTC.

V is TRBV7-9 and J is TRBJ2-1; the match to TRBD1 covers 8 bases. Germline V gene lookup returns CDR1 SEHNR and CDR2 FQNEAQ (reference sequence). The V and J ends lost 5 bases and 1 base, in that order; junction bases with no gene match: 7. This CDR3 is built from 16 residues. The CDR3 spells CASSLPTGESYNEQFF. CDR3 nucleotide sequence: TGTGCCAGCAGCCTACCGACAGGGGAGTCCTACAATGAGCAGTTCTTC.

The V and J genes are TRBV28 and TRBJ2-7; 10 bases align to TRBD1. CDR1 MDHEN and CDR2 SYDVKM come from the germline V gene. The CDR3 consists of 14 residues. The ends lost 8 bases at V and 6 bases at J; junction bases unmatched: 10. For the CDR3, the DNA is TGTGCCAGCCACGGGGGGGGACAGGGGCTCGAGCAGTACTTC. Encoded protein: CASHGGGQGLEQYF.